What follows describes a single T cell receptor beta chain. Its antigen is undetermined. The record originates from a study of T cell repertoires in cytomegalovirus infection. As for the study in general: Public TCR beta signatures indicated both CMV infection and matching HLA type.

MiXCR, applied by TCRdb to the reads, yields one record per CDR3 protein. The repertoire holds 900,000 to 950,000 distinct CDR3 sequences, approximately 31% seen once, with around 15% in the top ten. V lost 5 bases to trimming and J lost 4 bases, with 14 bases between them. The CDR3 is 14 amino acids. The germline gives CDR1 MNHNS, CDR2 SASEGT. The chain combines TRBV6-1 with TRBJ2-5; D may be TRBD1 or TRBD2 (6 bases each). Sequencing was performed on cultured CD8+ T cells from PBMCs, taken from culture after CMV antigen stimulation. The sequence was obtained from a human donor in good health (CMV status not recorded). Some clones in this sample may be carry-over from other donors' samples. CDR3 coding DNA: TGTGCCAGCAGTCACAGTAAGGGGGGAGAGACCCAGTACTTC. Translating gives CASSHSKGGETQYF.